The 12 T cell receptor beta chains reported below all come from one sample, sequenced in a study of T cells in Graves' hyperthyroidism and ophthalmopathy. RNA transcripts provided the source from which TCR beta CDR3 regions were amplified. During a first-round RT-PCR of the TCR CDR3, the HTBI primer set was used. Via MiXCR, TCRdb re-called the multiplex PCR reads, giving one row per CDR3 protein. This repertoire shows about 160,000 distinct CDR3 sequences, roughly 9.4% found once; its top ten account for approximately 20%. The specimen sequenced was blood. Every receptor here comes from a woman younger than 30 with Graves' hyperthyroidism that later progressed to Graves' ophthalmopathy.

This clonotype has ten or more counts. The chain is built from TRBV12-3 or TRBV12-4 and TRBJ1-2; maybe TRBD1 (6 bases). This CDR3 is built from 13 residues. V lost 5 bases and J 4 bases, leaving 11 bases between the germline ends. CDR3 sequence: CASSRQAVYGYTF. Here the CDR3 DNA reads TGTGCCAGCAGTAGACAGGCGGTCTATGGCTACACCTTC.

In this sample, this clonotype turned up many times. V usage is TRBV3-1 and J usage is TRBJ1-1; D unresolved. The germline gives CDR1 LGHDT, CDR2 YNNKEL (reference sequence). The V and J ends lost 3 bases and 3 bases respectively, with 5 bases between them. This CDR3 spans 12 amino acids. The chain's CDR3 is CASSQFDTEAFF. Here the CDR3 DNA reads TGTGCCAGCAGCCAGTTTGACACTGAAGCTTTCTTT.

Ten or more counts support this clonotype. The V and J genes are TRBV12-3 or TRBV12-4 and TRBJ1-1; a weak D match, TRBD1 (6 bases). The CDR3 consists of 18 residues. The V end lost 6 bases, the J end lost 0 bases, and 23 bases lay between the germline ends. The CDR3 loop is CASRERITTRDMNTEAFF. The DNA for the CDR3 is TGTGCCAGCAGGGAAAGGATTACGACAAGGGACATGAACACTGAAGCTTTCTTT.

This clonotype was seen many times. The J gene is TRBJ1-1, the V gene TRBV4-1; a weak D match, TRBD1 (6 bases). CDR1 and CDR2 (germline): MGHRA, YSYEKL. Between the trimmed V and J ends, which lost 0 bases and 7 bases, there was a span of 15 bases. This CDR3 comprises 15 residues. The CDR3 spells CASSQDQGGQLEAFF. The CDR3 DNA follows: TGCGCCAGCAGCCAAGATCAGGGAGGACAGCTTGAAGCTTTCTTT.

This clonotype was seen repeatedly, ten times or more. V gene TRBV12-3 or TRBV12-4 combines with J gene TRBJ1-1; D ambiguous. V was shortened by 5 bases and J by 2 bases, with 12 bases between the two germline ends. This CDR3 has 14 residues. The CDR3, as DNA: TGTGCCAGCAGTCTTACCCGTCCAAACACTGAAGCTTTCTTT. Protein product: CASSLTRPNTEAFF.

In its sample, this clonotype was seen many times. The chain is built from TRBV20-1 and TRBJ1-2, with 11 bases that match TRBD1. Per the germline V gene, CDR1 is DFQATT and CDR2 is SNEGSKA (reference sequence). V shed 1 base and J 8 bases; nucleotides not matched to a gene: 3. CDR3 size: 13 residues. The CDR3 DNA follows: TGCAGTGCTAGAGGGGACAGGGGGAACGGCTACACCTTC. Translation: CSARGDRGNGYTF.

This clonotype was detected ten times or more. The rearrangement links TRBV3-1 to TRBJ1-1; D unresolved. Germline assignment: CDR1 LGHDT and CDR2 YNNKEL (reference sequence). The CDR3 is 12 residues long. The V end was cut by 0 bases, the J end by 7 bases, with 6 bases between. As DNA, the CDR3 is TGTGCCAGCAGCCAAGAAAGCGATGAAGCTTTCTTT. Encoded protein: CASSQESDEAFF.

This clonotype was detected only a few times. This chain connects TRBV4-1 to TRBJ2-2, with 7 bases identical to TRBD1. Looked up from germline, CDR1 is MGHRA and CDR2 is YSYEKL. After removal of 4 bases from V and 4 bases from J, the junction contained 6 bases not matched to a gene. This CDR3 contains 15 residues. The CDR3 region has the DNA TGCGCCAGCAGCCCGGCAGGGGGATTCACCGGGGAGCTGTTTTTT. Its protein is CASSPAGGFTGELFF.

This clonotype was observed at least ten times. The chain combines TRBV20-1 with TRBJ2-5; 8 bases are shared with TRBD1. The trim removed 4 bases at V and 4 bases at J, leaving 14 bases unmatched. This CDR3 has 16 amino acids. Germline V CDR1 and CDR2: DFQATT, SNEGSKA (reference sequence). The CDR3 region has the DNA TGCAGTGCTAAGGATTCTGGACAGGGATTGTTAGAGACCCAGTACTTC. Protein: CSAKDSGQGLLETQYF.

In its sample, this clonotype was seen many times. The chain combines TRBV2 with TRBJ1-5, with 7 bases identical to TRBD1. Germline V lookup: CDR1 SNHLY, CDR2 FYNNEI. The CDR3 runs to 16 residues. Germline trimming cut 3 bases from V and 2 bases from J; bases unmatched to any gene: 7. The CDR3 is CASSDPITGGNQPQHF. The CDR3, as DNA: TGTGCCAGCAGTGACCCTATAACAGGGGGCAATCAGCCCCAGCATTTT.

In this sample, this clonotype turned up many times. The chain recombines TRBV11-2 with TRBJ1-5, with 9 bases aligning to TRBD1. CDR3 length: 15 residues. Germline trimming cut 1 base from V and 7 bases from J; bases unmatched to any gene: 5. CDR1 is SGHAT, CDR2 FQNNGV, per germline. The CDR3 nucleotides read TGTGCCAGCAGCTTAGCGGGACAGGGCGGCCAGCCCCAGCATTTT. Residues: CASSLAGQGGQPQHF.

This clonotype showed up just a few times. The J gene is TRBJ1-2, the V gene TRBV7-9, with D perhaps TRBD1 (5 bases). Germline V gene sequence: CDR1 SEHNR, CDR2 FQNEAQ (reference sequence). The V gene lost 1 base and the J gene lost 4 bases, with 19 bases spanning the gap. The CDR3 sequence is 17 residues long. As DNA, the CDR3 is TGTGCCAGCAGCTTAGGGGGGAGGGAATCAGGCTTCTATGGCTACACCTTC. Translating gives CASSLGGRESGFYGYTF.